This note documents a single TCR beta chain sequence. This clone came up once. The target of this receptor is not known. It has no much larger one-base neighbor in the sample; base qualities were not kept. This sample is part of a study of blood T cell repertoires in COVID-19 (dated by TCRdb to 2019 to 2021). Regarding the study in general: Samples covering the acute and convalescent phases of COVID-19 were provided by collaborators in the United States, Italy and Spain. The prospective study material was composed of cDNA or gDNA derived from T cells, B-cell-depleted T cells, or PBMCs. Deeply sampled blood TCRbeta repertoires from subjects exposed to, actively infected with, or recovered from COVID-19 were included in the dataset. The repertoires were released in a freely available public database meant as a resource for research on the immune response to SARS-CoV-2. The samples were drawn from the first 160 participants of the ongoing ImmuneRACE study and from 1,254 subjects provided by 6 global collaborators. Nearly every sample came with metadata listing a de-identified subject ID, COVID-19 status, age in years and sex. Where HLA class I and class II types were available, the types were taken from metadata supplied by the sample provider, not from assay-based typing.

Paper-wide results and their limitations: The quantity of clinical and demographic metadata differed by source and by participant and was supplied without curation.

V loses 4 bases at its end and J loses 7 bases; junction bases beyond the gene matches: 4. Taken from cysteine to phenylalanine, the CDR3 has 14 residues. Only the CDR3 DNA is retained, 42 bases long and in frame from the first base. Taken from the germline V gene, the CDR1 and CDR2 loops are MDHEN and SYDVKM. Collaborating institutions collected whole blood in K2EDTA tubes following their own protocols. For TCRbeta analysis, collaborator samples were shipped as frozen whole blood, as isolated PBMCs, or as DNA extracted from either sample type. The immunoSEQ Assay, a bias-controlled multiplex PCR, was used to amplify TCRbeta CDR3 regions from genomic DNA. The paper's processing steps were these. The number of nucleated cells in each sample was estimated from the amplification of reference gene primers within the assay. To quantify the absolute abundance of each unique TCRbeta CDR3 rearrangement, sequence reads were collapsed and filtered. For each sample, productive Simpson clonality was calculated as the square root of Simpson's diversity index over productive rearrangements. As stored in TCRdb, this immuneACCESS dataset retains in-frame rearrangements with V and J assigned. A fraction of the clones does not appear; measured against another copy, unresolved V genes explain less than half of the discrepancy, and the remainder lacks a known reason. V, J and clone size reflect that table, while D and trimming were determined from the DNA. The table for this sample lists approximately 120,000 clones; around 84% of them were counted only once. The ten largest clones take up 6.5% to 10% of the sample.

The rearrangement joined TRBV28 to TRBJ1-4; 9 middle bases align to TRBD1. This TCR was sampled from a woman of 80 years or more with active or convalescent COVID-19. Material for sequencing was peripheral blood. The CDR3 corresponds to CASSSGQGTEKLFF. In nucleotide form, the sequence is TGTGCCAGCAGTTCGGGACAGGGCACTGAAAAACTGTTTTTT.